The sample holds a few counts of the clone carrying this T cell receptor beta chain. Trimming left V 1 base short and J 4 bases short, with 4 bases between. CDR3 size: 13 residues. CDR1 and CDR2 (germline): KGHDR, SFDVKD. The data stem from a study of T cells in Graves' hyperthyroidism and ophthalmopathy. Graves' hyperthyroidism was deemed stable absent ophthalmopathy progression within 18 months. Patients aged 18 to 65 had newly diagnosed hyperthyroidism of under 2 months' duration. Uncontrolled infection, other autoimmune disease, pregnancy and lactation each barred patients from inclusion. TCR beta CDR3 sequences were amplified from RNA transcripts. A set of HTBI primers served as the primers for a first-round RT-PCR of the TCR CDR3. TCRdb analysed the multiplex PCR reads with MiXCR anew, one entry per CDR3 protein. The sample has fewer than 900,000 distinct CDR3 sequences; about 17% are singletons.

This receptor was taken from a man between 18 and 35 years old with Graves' hyperthyroidism. The chain links TRBV24-1 to TRBJ1-5; D remains unclear. Specimen: blood. In DNA form, the CDR3 reads TGTGCCACCAGTGATTTCCAGAATCAGCCCCAGCATTTT. Protein product: CATSDFQNQPQHF.